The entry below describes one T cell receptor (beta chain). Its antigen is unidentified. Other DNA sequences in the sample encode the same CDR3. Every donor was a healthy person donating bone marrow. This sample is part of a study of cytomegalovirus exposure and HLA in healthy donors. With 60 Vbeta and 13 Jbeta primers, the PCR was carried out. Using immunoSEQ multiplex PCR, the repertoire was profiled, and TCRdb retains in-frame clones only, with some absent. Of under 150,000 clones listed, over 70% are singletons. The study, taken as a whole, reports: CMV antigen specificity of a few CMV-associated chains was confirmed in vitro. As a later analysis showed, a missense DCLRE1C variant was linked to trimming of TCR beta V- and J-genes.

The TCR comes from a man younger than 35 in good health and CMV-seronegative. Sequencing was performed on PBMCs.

The chain's CDR3 is CASSYVQGTYEQYF. DNA of the CDR3: TGTGCCAGCAGTTACGTCCAGGGCACCTACGAGCAGTACTTC. The rearrangement links TRBV6-5 to TRBJ2-7; the D gene is possibly TRBD1 (5 bases). The CDR3 covers 14 residues. V lost 2 bases and J 2 bases, leaving 10 bases between the germline ends. CDR1 is MNHEY and CDR2 is SVGAGI in the germline V gene.